This T cell receptor beta chain comes out of a study of blood T cells in healthy people across ages. On this clonotype itself: Compared with germline, one end of the junction differs, possibly owing to a read error.

The CDR3 runs 14 residues. Germline V lookup: CDR1 SGHTA, CDR2 FQGNSA. The authors ran a second PCR of 7 to 11 cycles using a sample-barcoded 5' primer and a J-beta primer mix. MiXCR was run by TCRdb on the 5' RACE reads, yielding one entry per CDR3 protein. The table has about 970,000 distinct CDR3 sequences, approximately 50% seen once; the top ten hold roughly a fifth. This clonotype was obtained from an older woman in good health. Source material: blood. J is TRBJ1-1 and V is TRBV7-2, with TRBD1 as a possible D gene (5 bases). CDR3 residues: CASSLGTVNTEAFF. In nucleotides, the CDR3 is TGTGCCAGCAGTTTAGGGACGGTGAACACTGAAGCTTTCTTT.